These 10 T cell receptor beta chains came from one sample sequenced in a study of shared clonotypes between healthy human individuals. Generated by immunoSEQ multiplex PCR, the TCRdb table keeps only in-frame clones and is missing some. The data show a few million clones, 85% to 95% seen once. The source material was naive CD4+ T cells sorted from blood. Described subset: CD45RA+ positively selected. The source of these receptors is a young man in good health.

The chain uses TRBV19 and TRBJ2-5; D is possibly TRBD1 or TRBD2 (5 bases each). This CDR3 region has 13 residues. In germline, CDR1 is LNHDA, CDR2 SQIVND (reference sequence). V was pared by 3 bases and J by 5 bases, with 10 bases between. Here the CDR3 reads CASSMRGTETQYF. CDR3 bases: TGTGCCAGTAGTATGAGGGGAACGGAGACCCAGTACTTC.

V and J are TRBV10-2 and TRBJ2-1, with a tentative D call TRBD2 (5 bases). The CDR3 has 17 residues. V gave up 7 bases and J gave up 5 bases, with 24 bases separating them. The germline CDR1 and CDR2 sequences are WSHSY and SAAADI. The CDR3 region has the DNA TGCGCCAGCACGAGTACTAGGACCCTCTTCCTGAACAATGAGCAGTTCTTC. It translates to CASTSTRTLFLNNEQFF.

The J gene is TRBJ2-5, the V gene TRBV7-2; perhaps TRBD2 as D (6 bases). Deletions cut 1 base from V and 1 base from J, with 7 bases between. From germline, CDR1 is SGHTA and CDR2 FQGNSA. This CDR3 comprises 14 residues. CDR3 region: CASSLGGLQETQYF. CDR3 nucleotides: TGTGCCAGCAGCTTAGGGGGACTCCAAGAGACCCAGTACTTC.

The chain combines TRBV29-1 with TRBJ2-5, with D perhaps given as TRBD1 or TRBD2 (5 bases each). Germline V CDR1 and CDR2: SQVTM, ANQGSEA. This CDR3 comprises 13 residues. V shed 2 bases and J shed 5 bases, with 12 bases lying between them. In DNA form, the CDR3 reads TGCAGCGTTGAAAACTCGAGGGGTGAGACCCAGTACTTC. Protein product: CSVENSRGETQYF.

As regards this clone: This specimen includes other DNA sequences encoding the same CDR3. This chain uses TRBV18 with TRBJ1-4, with TRBD1 matching over 9 bases. The CDR3 has 13 residues. V dropped 5 bases and J dropped 8; count of bases not matched to a gene: 3. CDR1 is KGHSH, CDR2 LQKENI, per germline. The CDR3 reads CASSGGQGEKLFF. CDR3 coding DNA: TGTGCCAGCTCAGGCGGACAGGGGGAAAAACTGTTTTTT.

The chain has TRBV10-1 and TRBJ2-3; D may be TRBD2 (6 bases). This CDR3 has 16 amino acids. Germline-derived CDR1 and CDR2 are WNHNN and SYGVQD (reference sequence). The V end was cut by 2 bases, the J end by 0 bases, with 12 bases between. The CDR3 region is CASSEGRLGSTDTQYF. DNA for the CDR3: TGCGCCAGCAGTGAGGGAAGACTAGGAAGCACAGATACGCAGTATTTT.

This chain connects TRBV6-1 to TRBJ1-2; D gene ambiguous. Per the germline V gene, CDR1 is MNHNS and CDR2 is SASEGT. This CDR3 contains 11 residues. Trimming cost V 8 bases and J 5 bases, with 9 bases left between them. In DNA form, the CDR3 reads TGTGCCAGCGACGACCTTTATGGCTACACCTTC. Encoded protein: CASDDLYGYTF.

V is TRBV10-3 and J is TRBJ2-5; tentative D call: TRBD2 (6 bases). Germline CDR1 ENHRY, CDR2 SYGVKD. V lost 4 bases, J lost 5 bases, and 14 bases lay in between. This CDR3 comprises 14 residues. CDR3 sequence: CAISGAGREETQYF. The CDR3 DNA reads as TGTGCCATCAGTGGAGCGGGCAGGGAGGAGACCCAGTACTTC.

The chain carries TRBV27 and TRBJ1-6, with a tentative D call TRBD1 (6 bases). The CDR3 is made up of 18 amino acids. Trimming took 0 bases from V and 1 from J, leaving 13 bases between them. The V gene's germline CDR1 is MNHEY and CDR2 SMNVEV (reference sequence). The CDR3 DNA reads as TGTGCCAGCAGTTTATCTCTACAGGGAAGGTCCTATAATTCACCCCTCCACTTT. Its translation is CASSLSLQGRSYNSPLHF.

The gene calls are TRBV4-1 and TRBJ1-5; D ambiguous. The V end was cut by 0 bases, the J end by 2 bases, with 11 bases between. Germline-derived CDR1 and CDR2 are MGHRA and YSYEKL. The CDR3 has 16 amino acids. The CDR3 protein is CASSQDVSAGNQPQHF. The DNA of the CDR3 is TGCGCCAGCAGCCAAGATGTGAGTGCAGGCAATCAGCCCCAGCATTTT.